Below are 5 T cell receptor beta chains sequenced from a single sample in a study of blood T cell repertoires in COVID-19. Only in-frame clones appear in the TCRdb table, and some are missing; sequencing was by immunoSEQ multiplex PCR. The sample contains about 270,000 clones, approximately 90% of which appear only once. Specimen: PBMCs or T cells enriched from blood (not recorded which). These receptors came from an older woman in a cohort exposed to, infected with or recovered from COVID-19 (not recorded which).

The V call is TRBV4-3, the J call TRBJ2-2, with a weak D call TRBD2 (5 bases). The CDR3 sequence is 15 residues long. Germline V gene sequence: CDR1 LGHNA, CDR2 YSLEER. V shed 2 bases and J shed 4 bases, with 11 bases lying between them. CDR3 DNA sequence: TGCGCCAGCAGCCAATACGCCCGGGGCACCGGGGAGCTGTTTTTT. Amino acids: CASSQYARGTGELFF.

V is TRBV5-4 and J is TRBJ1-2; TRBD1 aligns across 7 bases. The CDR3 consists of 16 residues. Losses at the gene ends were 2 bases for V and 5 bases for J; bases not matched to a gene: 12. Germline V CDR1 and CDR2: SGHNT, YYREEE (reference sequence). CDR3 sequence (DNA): TGTGCCAGCAGCTTCCGTTCGGCCAGGGGGGTTTATGGCTACACCTTC. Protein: CASSFRSARGVYGYTF.

As DNA, the CDR3 is TGTGCCAGCAGTTCCACAGGGGGGCCTGGGGAGCTGTTTTTT. Protein product: CASSSTGGPGELFF. The V gene is TRBV6-2 or TRBV6-3, the J gene TRBJ2-2; 8 bases line up with TRBD1. CDR1 and CDR2 from the germline V gene are MNHEY and SVGEGT. The CDR3 runs to 14 residues. The V gene end was trimmed by 4 bases and the J gene end by 8 bases; junction bases not matched to a gene: 6.

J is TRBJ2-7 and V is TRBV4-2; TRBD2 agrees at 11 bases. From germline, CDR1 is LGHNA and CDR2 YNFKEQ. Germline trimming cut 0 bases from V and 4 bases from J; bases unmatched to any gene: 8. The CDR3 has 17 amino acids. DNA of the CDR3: TGTGCCAGCAGCCAAGATCTGGGACTAGCGGAGCTATACGAGCAGTACTTC. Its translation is CASSQDLGLAELYEQYF.

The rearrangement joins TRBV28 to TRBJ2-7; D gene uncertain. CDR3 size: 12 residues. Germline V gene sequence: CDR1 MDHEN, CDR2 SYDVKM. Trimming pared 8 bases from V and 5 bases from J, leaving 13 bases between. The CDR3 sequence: CASRLRSNEQYF. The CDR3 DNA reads TGTGCCAGCCGCCTCCGGAGTAACGAGCAGTACTTC.